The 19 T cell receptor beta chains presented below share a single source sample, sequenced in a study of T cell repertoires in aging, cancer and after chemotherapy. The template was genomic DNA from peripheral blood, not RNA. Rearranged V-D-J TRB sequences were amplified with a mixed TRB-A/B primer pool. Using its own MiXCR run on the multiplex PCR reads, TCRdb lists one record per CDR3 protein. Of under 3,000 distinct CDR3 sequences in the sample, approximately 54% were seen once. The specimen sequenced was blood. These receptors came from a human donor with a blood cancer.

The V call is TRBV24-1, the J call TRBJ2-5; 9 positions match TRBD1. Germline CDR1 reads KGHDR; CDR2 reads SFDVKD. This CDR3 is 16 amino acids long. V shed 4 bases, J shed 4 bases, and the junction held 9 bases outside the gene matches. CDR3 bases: TGTGCCACCAGTGACCTTGTGGGACAGGGCTTAGAGACCCAGTACTTC. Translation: CATSDLVGQGLETQYF.

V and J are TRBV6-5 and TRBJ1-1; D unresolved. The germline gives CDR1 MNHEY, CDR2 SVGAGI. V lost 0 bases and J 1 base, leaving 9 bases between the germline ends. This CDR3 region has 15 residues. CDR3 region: CASSYSTDGNTEAFF. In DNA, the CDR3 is TGTGCCAGCAGTTACTCGACCGATGGGAACACTGAAGCTTTCTTT.

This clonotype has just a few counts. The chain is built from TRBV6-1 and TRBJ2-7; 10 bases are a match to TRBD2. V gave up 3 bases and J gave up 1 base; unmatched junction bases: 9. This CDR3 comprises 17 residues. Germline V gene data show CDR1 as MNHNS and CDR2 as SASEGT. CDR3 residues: CASSDSTRGLASYEQYF. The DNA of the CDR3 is TGTGCCAGCAGTGATAGTACCCGGGGACTAGCGTCCTACGAGCAGTACTTC.

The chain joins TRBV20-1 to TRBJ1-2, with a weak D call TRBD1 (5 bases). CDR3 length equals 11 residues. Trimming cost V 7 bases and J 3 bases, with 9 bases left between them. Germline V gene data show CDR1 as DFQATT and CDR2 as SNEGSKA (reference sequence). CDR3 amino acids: CSGSRDYGYTF. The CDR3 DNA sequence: TGCAGTGGTTCCAGGGACTATGGCTACACCTTC.

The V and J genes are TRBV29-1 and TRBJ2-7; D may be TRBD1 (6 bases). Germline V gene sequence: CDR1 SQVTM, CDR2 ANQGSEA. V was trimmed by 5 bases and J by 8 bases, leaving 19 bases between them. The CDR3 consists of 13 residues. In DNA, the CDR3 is TGCAGCGTTTTAACAGGGCCGGATGGTAAGCAGTACTTC. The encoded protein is CSVLTGPDGKQYF.

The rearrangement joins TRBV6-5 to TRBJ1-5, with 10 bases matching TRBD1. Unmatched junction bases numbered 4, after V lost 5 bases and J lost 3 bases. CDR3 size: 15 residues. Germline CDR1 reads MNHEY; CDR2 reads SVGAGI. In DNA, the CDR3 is TGTGCCAGCAGTAGACAGGGGGCAATCAATCAGCCCCAGCATTTT. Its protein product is CASSRQGAINQPQHF.

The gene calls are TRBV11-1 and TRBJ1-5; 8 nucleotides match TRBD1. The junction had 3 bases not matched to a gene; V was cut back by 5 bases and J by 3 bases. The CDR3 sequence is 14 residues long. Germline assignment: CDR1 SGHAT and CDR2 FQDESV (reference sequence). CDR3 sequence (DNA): TGTGCCAGCAGCAAGACAGGGGACAATCAGCCCCAGCATTTT. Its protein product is CASSKTGDNQPQHF. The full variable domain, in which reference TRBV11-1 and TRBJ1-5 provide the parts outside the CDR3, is EAEVAQSPRYKITEKSQAVAFWCDPISGHATLYWYRQILGQGPELLVQFQDESVVDDSQLPKDRFSAERLKGVDSTLKIQPAELGDSAMYLCASSKTGDNQPQHFGDGTRLSIL.

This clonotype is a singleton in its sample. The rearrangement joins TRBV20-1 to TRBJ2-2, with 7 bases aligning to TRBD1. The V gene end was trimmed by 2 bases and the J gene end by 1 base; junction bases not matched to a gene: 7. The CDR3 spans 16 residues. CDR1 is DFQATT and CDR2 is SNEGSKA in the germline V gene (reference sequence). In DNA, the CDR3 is TGCAGTGCTAGACTACCGGGACAGAGGAACACCGGGGAGCTGTTTTTT. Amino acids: CSARLPGQRNTGELFF.

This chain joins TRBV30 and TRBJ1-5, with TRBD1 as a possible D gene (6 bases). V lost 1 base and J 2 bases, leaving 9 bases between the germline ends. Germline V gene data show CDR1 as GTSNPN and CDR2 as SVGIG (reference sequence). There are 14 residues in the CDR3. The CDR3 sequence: CAWSGQVRNQPQHF. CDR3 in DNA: TGTGCCTGGAGTGGACAGGTTCGCAATCAGCCCCAGCATTTT.

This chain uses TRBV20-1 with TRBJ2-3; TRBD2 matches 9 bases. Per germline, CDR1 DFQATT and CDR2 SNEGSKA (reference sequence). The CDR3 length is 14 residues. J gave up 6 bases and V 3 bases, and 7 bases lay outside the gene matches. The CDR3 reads CSASGIAGADTQYF. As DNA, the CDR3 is TGCAGTGCTAGTGGAATAGCGGGGGCCGATACGCAGTATTTT.

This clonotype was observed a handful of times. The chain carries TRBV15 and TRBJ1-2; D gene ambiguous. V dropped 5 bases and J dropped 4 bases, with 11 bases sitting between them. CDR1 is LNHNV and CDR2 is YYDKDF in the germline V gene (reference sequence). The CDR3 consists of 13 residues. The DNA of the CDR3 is TGTGCCACCAGCGGATCAGCGACCTATGGCTACACCTTC. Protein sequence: CATSGSATYGYTF.

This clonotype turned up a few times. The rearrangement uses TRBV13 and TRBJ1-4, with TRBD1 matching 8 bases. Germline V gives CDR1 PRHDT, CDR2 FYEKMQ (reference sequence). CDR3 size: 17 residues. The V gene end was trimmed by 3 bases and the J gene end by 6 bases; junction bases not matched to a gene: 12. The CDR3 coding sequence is TGTGCCAGCAGCTTGGGGGGGGGCAGGGGGCGCGATGAAAAACTGTTTTTT. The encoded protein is CASSLGGGRGRDEKLFF.

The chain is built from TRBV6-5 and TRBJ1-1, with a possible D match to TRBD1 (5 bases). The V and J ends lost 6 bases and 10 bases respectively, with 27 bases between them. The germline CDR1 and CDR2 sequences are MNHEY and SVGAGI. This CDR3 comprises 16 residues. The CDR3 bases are TGTGCCAGCAGCCCCGCTCTCAAATGGGGGAGGCAGCTAGCTTTCTTT. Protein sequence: CASSPALKWGRQLAFF.

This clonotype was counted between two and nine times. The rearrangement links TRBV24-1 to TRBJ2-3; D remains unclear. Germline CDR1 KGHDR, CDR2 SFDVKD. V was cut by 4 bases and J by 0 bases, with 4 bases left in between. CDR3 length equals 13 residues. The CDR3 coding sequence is TGTGCCACCAGTGAACCTAGCACAGATACGCAGTATTTT. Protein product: CATSEPSTDTQYF.

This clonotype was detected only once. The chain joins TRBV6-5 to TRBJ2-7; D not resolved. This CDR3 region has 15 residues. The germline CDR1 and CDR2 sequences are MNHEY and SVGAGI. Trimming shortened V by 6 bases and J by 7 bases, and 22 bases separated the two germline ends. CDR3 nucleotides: TGTGCCAGCAGCCTCAAGGGCAACTCCCGTGAAGAGCAGTACTTC. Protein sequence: CASSLKGNSREEQYF.

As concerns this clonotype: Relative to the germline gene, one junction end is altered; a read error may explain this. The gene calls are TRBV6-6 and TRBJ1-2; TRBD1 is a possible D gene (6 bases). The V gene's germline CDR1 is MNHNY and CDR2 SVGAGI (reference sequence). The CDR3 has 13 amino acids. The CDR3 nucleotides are TGTGCCATCAGTGAGGGGGATATCTATGGCTACACCTTC. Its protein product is CAISEGDIYGYTF.

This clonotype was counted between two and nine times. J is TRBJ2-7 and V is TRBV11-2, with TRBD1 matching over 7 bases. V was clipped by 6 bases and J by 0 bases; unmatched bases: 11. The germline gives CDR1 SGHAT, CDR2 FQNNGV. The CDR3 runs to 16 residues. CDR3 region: CASSYSQGDGSYEQYF. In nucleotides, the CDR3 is TGTGCCAGCAGTTATTCCCAGGGGGACGGCTCCTACGAGCAGTACTTC.

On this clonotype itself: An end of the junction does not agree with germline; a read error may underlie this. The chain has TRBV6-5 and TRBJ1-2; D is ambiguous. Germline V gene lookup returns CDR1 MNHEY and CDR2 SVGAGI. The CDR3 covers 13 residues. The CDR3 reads CASRQRNNNGYTF. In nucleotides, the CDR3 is TGTGCCTCTAGGCAGAGAAATAACAATGGCTACACCTTC.

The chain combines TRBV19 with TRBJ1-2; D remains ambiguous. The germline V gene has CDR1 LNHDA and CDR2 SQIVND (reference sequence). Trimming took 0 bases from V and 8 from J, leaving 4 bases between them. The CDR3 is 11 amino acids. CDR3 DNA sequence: TGTGCCAGTAGTATAGATCAAGGCTACACCTTC. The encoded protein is CASSIDQGYTF.